The 5 T cell receptor beta chains presented below share a single source sample, sequenced in a study of sequential checkpoint blockade in melanoma. Method: immunoSEQ multiplex PCR; TCRdb's copy keeps in-frame clones and lacks some. The sample lists around 2,400 clones, 22% occurring once. As to treatment: randomized to nivolumab then ipilimumab (arm A) or the reverse (arm B). Sequences were derived from tumor tissue (inferred from file names), sampled from a patient given nivolumab and ipilimumab in sequence. The receptors derive from a human donor with melanoma.

The chain recombines TRBV5-1 with TRBJ1-1; 8 nucleotides line up with TRBD1. CDR1 SGHRS and CDR2 YFSETQ come from the germline V gene. The CDR3 has 15 amino acids. The V and J ends lost 3 bases and 3 bases, in that order; junction bases with no gene match: 7. The CDR3 nucleotides read TGCGCCAGCAGCTACCCAGGGGGCAGGGACACTGAAGCTTTCTTT. This translates into CASSYPGGRDTEAFF.

This clone was detected a few times. The gene calls are TRBV28 and TRBJ2-7, with D possibly matching TRBD2 (6 bases). CDR1 and CDR2 (germline): MDHEN, SYDVKM. This CDR3 is 16 amino acids long. The V end lost 5 bases, the J end lost 2 bases, and 19 bases lay between the germline ends. The CDR3 DNA sequence: TGTGCCAGCAGTCTCGGGACTTCACCTATCACCTACGAGCAGTACTTC. This encodes CASSLGTSPITYEQYF.

J is TRBJ2-7 and V is TRBV30; D is unclear. The V end lost 2 bases, the J end lost 4 bases, and 6 bases lay between the germline ends. Germline V gene sequence: CDR1 GTSNPN, CDR2 SVGIG (reference sequence). The CDR3 is 11 amino acids. CDR3 in amino acids: CAWSLGYEQYF. CDR3 nucleotide sequence: TGTGCCTGGAGTTTGGGGTACGAGCAGTACTTC.

This clone was counted only a few times. This rearrangement joins TRBV6-8 to TRBJ2-7, with 10 bases aligning to TRBD2. This CDR3 contains 14 residues. Unmatched junction bases numbered 3, after V lost 1 base and J lost 6 bases. Germline CDR1 reads MNHGY; CDR2 reads SAAAGT. The CDR3, as DNA: TGTGCCAGCAGTTACTTGCTAGCGGGAGTCGAGCAGTACTTC. Protein sequence: CASSYLLAGVEQYF.

The J gene is TRBJ2-3, the V gene TRBV19; D not certain. Germline V gene sequence: CDR1 LNHDA, CDR2 SQIVND (reference sequence). Trimming cost V 9 bases and J 4 bases, with 8 bases left between them. This CDR3 has 11 residues. The CDR3 sequence: CASARSDTQYF. The CDR3 nucleotides read TGTGCCAGCGCGAGGTCAGATACGCAGTATTTT.